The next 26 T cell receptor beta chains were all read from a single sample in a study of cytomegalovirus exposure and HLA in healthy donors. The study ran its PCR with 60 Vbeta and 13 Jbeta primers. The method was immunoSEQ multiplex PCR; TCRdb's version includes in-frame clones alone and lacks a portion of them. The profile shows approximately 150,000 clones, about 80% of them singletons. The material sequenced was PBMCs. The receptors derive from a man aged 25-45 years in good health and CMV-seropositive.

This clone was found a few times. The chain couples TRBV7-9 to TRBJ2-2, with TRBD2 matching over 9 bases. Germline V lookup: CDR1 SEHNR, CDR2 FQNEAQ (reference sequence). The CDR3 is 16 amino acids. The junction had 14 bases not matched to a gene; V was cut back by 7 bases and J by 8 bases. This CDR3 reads CASTGPISGSLGELFF. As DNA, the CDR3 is TGTGCCAGCACCGGGCCAATTAGCGGGAGCTTGGGGGAGCTGTTTTTT.

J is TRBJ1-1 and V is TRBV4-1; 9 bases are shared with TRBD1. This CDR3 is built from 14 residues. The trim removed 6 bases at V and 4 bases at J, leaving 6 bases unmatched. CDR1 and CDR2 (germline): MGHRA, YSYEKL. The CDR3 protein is CASRAGQGTTEAFF. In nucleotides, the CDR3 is TGCGCCAGCAGGGCAGGACAGGGGACCACTGAAGCTTTCTTT.

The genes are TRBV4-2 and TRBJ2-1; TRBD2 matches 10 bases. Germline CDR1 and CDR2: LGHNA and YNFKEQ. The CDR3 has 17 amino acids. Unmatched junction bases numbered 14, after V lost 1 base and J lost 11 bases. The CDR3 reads CASSQVQLAGAVYQQFF. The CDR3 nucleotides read TGTGCCAGCAGCCAAGTACAGCTAGCGGGAGCAGTCTACCAGCAGTTCTTC.

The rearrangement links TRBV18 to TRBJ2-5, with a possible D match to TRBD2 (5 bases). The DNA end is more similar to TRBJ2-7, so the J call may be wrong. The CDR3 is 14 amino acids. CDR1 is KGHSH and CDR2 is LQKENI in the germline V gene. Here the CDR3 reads CASTARGGGYEQYF. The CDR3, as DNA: TGTGCCAGCACGGCACGGGGTGGTGGCTACGAGCAGTACTTC.

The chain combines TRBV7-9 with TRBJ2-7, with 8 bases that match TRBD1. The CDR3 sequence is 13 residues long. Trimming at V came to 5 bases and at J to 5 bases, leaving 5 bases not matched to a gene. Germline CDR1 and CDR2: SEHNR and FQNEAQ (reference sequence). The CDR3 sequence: CASSARGRNEQYF. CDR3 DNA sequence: TGTGCCAGCAGCGCCAGGGGGCGGAACGAGCAGTACTTC.

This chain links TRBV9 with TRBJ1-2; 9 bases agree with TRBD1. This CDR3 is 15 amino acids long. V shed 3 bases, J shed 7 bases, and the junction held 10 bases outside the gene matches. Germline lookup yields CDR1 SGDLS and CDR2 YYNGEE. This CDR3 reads CASSGTQGAHGGYTF. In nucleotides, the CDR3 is TGTGCCAGCAGCGGCACACAGGGGGCGCATGGTGGCTACACCTTC.

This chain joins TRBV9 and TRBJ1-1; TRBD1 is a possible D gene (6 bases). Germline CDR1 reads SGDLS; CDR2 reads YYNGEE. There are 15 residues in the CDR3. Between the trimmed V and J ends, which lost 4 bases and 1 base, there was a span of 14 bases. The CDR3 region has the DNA TGTGCCAGCAGCCTCTTCACAGGGCCGAACACTGAAGCTTTCTTT. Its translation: CASSLFTGPNTEAFF. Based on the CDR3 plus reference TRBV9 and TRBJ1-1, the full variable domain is DSGVTQTPKHLITATGQRVTLRCSPRSGDLSVYWYQQSLDQGLQFLIQYYNGEERAKGNILERFSAQQFPDLHSELNLSSLELGDSALYFCASSLFTGPNTEAFFGQGTRLTVV.

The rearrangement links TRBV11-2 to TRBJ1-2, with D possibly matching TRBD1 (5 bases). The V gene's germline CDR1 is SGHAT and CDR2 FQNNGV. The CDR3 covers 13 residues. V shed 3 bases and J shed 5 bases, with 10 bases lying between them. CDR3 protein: CASSLGTGYGYTF. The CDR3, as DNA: TGTGCCAGCAGCTTGGGTACAGGATATGGCTACACCTTC.

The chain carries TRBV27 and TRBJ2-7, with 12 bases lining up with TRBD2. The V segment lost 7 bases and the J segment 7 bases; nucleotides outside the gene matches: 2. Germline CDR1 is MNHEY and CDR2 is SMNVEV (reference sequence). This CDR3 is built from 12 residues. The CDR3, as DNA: TGTGCCAGCAAAGGACTAGCGGGAGAGCAGTACTTC. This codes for CASKGLAGEQYF.

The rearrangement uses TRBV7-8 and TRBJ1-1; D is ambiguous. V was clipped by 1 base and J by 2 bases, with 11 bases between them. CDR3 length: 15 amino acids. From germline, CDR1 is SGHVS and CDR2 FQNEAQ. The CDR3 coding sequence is TGTGCCAGCAGCTTAGGCTGGTCGGTCAACACTGAAGCTTTCTTT. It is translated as CASSLGWSVNTEAFF.

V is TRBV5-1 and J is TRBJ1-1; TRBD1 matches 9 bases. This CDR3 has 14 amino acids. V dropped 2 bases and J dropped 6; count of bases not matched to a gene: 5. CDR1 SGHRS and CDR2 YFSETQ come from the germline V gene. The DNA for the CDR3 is TGCGCCAGCAGCTTCGGGGACAGGGCGGCTGAAGCTTTCTTT. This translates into CASSFGDRAAEAFF.

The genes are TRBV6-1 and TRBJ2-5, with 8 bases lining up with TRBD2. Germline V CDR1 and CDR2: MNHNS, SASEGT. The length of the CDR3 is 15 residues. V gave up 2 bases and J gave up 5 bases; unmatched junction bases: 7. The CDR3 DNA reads TGTGCCAGCAGTGAAACACGGGAGGGCCGGGAGACCCAGTACTTC. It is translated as CASSETREGRETQYF.

In nucleotides, the CDR3 is TGTGCCAGCAGCTTAGAACTAGCGGCTTACAATGAGCAGTTCTTC. Translation: CASSLELAAYNEQFF. The chain has TRBV7-9 and TRBJ2-1, with 8 bases fitting TRBD2. There are 15 residues in the CDR3. The V segment lost 1 base and the J segment 4 bases; nucleotides outside the gene matches: 3. The germline V gene encodes CDR1 SEHNR and CDR2 FQNEAQ (reference sequence).

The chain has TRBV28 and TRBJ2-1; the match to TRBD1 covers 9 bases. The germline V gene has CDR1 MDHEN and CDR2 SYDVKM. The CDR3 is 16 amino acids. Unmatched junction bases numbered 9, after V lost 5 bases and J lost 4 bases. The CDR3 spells CASSDPRDRVYNEQFF. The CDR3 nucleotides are TGTGCCAGCAGTGATCCCCGGGACAGGGTTTACAATGAGCAGTTCTTC.

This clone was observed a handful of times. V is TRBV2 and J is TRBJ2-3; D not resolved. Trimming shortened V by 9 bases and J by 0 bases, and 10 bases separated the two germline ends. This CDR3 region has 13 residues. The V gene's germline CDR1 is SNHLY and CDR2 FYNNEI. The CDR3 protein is CASTELSTDTQYF. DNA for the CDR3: TGTGCCAGTACGGAGTTGAGCACAGATACGCAGTATTTT.

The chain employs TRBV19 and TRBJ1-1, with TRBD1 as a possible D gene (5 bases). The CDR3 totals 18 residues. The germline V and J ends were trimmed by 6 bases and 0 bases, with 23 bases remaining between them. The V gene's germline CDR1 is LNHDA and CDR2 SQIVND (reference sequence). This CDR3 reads CASRRIPGRRGMNTEAFF. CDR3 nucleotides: TGTGCCAGTAGGAGAATACCGGGACGGAGGGGCATGAACACTGAAGCTTTCTTT.

The CDR3 region is CASSERDRGGVDEQYF. The DNA of the CDR3 is TGTGCCAGCAGTGAAAGGGACAGGGGAGGGGTCGACGAGCAGTACTTC. The chain employs TRBV25-1 and TRBJ2-7; 10 positions agree with TRBD1. Germline values: CDR1 MGHDK, CDR2 SYGVNS. The CDR3 length is 16 residues. V was pared by 2 bases and J by 5 bases, with 9 bases of the junction left unmatched.

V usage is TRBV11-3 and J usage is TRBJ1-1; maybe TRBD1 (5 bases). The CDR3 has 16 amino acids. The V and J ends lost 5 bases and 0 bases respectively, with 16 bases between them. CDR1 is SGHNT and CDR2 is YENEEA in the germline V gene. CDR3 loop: CASSKRAGRLNTEAFF. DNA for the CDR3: TGTGCCAGCAGCAAGAGGGCAGGGAGGTTGAACACTGAAGCTTTCTTT. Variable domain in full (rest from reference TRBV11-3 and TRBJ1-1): EAGVVQSPRYKIIEKKQPVAFWCNPISGHNTLYWYLQNLGQGPELLIRYENEEAVDDSQLPKDRFSAERLKGVDSTLKIQPAELGDSAVYLCASSKRAGRLNTEAFFGQGTRLTVV.

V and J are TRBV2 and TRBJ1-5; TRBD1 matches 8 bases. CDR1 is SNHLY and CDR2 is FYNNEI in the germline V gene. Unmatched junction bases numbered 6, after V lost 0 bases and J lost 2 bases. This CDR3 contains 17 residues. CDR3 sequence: CASSEAQGALGNQPQHF. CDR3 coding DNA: TGTGCCAGCAGTGAAGCGCAGGGGGCTCTGGGCAATCAGCCCCAGCATTTT.

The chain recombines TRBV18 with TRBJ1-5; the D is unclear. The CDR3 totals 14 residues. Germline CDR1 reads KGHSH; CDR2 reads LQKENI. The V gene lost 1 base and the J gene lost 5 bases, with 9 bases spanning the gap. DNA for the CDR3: TGTGCCAGCTCACCACTGGGCGGGGATCAGCCCCAGCATTTT. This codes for CASSPLGGDQPQHF.

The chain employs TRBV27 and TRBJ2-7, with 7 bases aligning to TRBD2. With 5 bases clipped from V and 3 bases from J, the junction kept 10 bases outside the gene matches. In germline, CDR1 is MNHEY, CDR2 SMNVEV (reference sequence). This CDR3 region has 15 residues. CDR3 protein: CASSPPAGVGYEQYF. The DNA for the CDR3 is TGTGCCAGCAGTCCCCCCGCGGGAGTGGGCTACGAGCAGTACTTC.

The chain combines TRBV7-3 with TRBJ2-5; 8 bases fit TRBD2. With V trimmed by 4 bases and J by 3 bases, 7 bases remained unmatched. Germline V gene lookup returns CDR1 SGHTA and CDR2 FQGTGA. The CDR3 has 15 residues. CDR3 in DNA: TGTGCCAGCAGCTCGGAGCGGGAGTGGGAAGAGACCCAGTACTTC. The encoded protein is CASSSEREWEETQYF.

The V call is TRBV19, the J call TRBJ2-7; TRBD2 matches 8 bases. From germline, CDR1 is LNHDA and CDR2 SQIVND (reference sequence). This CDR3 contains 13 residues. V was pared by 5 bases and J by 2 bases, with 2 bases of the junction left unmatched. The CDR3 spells CASSVSGTYEQYF. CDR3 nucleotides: TGTGCCAGTAGTGTTAGCGGGACCTACGAGCAGTACTTC. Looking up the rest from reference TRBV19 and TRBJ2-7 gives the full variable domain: DGGITQSPKYLFRKEGQNVTLSCEQNLNHDAMYWYRQDPGQGLRLIYYSQIVNDFQKGDIAEGYSVSREKKESFPLTVTSAQKNPTAFYLCASSVSGTYEQYFGPGTRLTVT.

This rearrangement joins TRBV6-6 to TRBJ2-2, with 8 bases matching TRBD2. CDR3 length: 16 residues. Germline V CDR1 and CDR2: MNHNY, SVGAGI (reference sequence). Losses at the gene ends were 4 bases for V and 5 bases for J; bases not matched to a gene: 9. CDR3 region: CASSSSRLATTGELFF. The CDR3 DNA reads TGTGCCAGCAGTTCATCGAGACTAGCGACGACCGGGGAGCTGTTTTTT.

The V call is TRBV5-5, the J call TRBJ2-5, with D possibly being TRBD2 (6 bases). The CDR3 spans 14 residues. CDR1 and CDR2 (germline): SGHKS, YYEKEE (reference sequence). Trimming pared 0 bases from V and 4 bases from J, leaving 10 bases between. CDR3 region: CASSLGPAGETQYF. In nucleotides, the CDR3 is TGTGCCAGCAGCTTGGGTCCAGCGGGAGAGACCCAGTACTTC.

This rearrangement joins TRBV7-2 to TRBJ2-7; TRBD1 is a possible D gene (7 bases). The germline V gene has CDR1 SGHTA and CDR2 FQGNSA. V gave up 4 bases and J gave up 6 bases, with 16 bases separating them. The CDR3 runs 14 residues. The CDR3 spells CASSSRQGGLEQYF. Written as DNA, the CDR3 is TGTGCCAGCAGCTCAAGACAGGGAGGACTCGAGCAGTACTTC.